The sequence of this T cell receptor beta chain was determined in a study of OX40 agonist ivuxolimab in advanced cancers. About the study: Partial responses were observed in three patients, of whom one had hepatocellular carcinoma and two had cutaneous melanoma. Study results and caveats: Doses of 0.1 to 3.0 mg/kg were accompanied by clonal expansion of CD4+ and CD8+ blood T cells by week 6.

Produced via immunoSEQ multiplex PCR; TCRdb's table is partial and in-frame only. The sample contains 77,000 or so clones, roughly four fifths of which appear only once. This clone was found a few times. The antigen remains undetermined. The CDR3 is 15 residues long. Looked up from germline, CDR1 is GTSNPN and CDR2 is SVGIG (reference sequence). V was cut by 5 bases and J by 1 base, with 18 bases left in between. The V call is TRBV30, the J call TRBJ2-7; D might be TRBD1 (6 bases). The sample consisted of CD4+ or CD8+ T cells sorted from blood, taken in a trial of the OX40 agonist ivuxolimab. The clonotype originates from an adult with an advanced solid tumor such as melanoma, head and neck, liver or kidney cancer. The CDR3: CAWLPQLGGSYEQYF. The CDR3, as DNA: TGTGCCTGGCTCCCTCAGCTAGGGGGATCCTACGAGCAGTACTTC.